The 2 T cell receptor beta chains below come from one sample, sequenced in a study of Ad26.COV2.S vaccination and SARS-CoV-2 variants (dated by TCRdb to the early 2020s). The treatment or condition label here, explained by the study, means: roughly 18 received Ad26.COV2.S at low or high dose, single or two shots; 5 received placebo; per-sample allocation not given. Repertoires of vaccine and placebo recipients were sequenced from samples taken on day 63 after the first injection. Library prep was done by the immunoSEQ multiplex PCR assay. The clones in this table, taken by TCRdb from immuneACCESS, are in-frame only. Not every clone is retained; where verified, under half of the shortfall comes from an unresolved V gene, and the cause of the rest is unknown. This sample comprises roughly 700,000 clones, roughly 90% of them detected only once. Around 1.5% of the sample rests with the top ten. The sample here was peripheral blood, taken in a trial of Ad26.COV2.S vaccine versus placebo. These receptors came from a person aged 18-60 years who received the Ad26.COV2.S COVID-19 vaccine or a placebo.

The V gene is TRBV4-3, the J gene TRBJ1-2; the D gene is possibly TRBD1 (5 bases). Trimming took off 0 bases at V and 4 bases at J, with 12 bases between the two ends. CDR1 is LGHNA, CDR2 YSLEER, per germline. The CDR3 totals 15 residues. The CDR3 sequence: CASSQESTESYGYTF. The CDR3, as DNA: TGCGCCAGCAGCCAAGAATCGACAGAATCCTATGGCTACACCTTC.

J is TRBJ2-3 and V is TRBV3-1 (or the pseudogene TRBV3-2); TRBD2 matches 7 bases. Germline CDR1 LGHDT, CDR2 YNNKEL (reference sequence). V shed 5 bases, J shed 4 bases, and the junction held 9 bases outside the gene matches. The CDR3 length is 15 residues. The CDR3 loop is CASSTPRLAADTQYF. The DNA for the CDR3 is TGTGCCAGCAGCACCCCGCGGCTAGCGGCAGATACGCAGTATTTT.